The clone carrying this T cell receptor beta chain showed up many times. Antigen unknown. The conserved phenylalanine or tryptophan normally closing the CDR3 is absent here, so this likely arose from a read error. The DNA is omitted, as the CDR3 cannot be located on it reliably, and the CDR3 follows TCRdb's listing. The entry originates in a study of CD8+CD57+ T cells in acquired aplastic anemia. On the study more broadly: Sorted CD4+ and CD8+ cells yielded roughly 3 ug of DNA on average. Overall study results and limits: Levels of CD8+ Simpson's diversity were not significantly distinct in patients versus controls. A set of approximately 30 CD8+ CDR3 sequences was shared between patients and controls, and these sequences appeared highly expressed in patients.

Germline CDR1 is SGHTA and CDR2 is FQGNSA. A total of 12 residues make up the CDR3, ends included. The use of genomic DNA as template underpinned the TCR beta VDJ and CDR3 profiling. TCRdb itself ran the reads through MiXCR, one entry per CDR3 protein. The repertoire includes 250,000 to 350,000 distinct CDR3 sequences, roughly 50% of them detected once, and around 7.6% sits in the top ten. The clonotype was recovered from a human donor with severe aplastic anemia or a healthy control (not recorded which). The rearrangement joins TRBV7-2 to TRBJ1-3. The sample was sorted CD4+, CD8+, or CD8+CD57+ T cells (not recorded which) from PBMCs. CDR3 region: CASSLGRRLAGE.